The sequence of this TCR beta chain was determined in a study of cytomegalovirus exposure and HLA in healthy donors. Study background: Inside one of the first data releases sat about 85 million unique TCRs taken from HLA-typed donors. The study, taken as a whole, reports: Across all donors, roughly uniform sequencing depth was an assumption of the presence/absence analyses. Specificity of three CMV-associated chains for CMV antigens was verified in vitro. The study carried out a later analysis of TCR beta sequences. It associated approximately 17,000 of them with specific HLA alleles at a false discovery rate of 0.05.

60 Vbeta and 13 Jbeta primers were used in PCR. Sequenced by immunoSEQ multiplex PCR; TCRdb stores in-frame clones only, minus some. This table has about 200,000 clones, approximately 85% appearing once. Comment on this clone: The antigen is unknown.

CDR3 length: 17 amino acids. This chain uses TRBV21-1 with TRBJ1-5. TRBV21-1 constitutes a pseudogene. The receptor comes from a girl aged 5 to 17 in good health and CMV-seropositive. The sample comprised PBMCs. The CDR3 bases are TGTGCCAGCAGCAGACGGTGTCTGGAGCAGCTCAATCAGCCCCAGCATTTT. This gives the protein CASSRRCLEQLNQPQHF.